The clone carrying this T cell receptor (beta chain) appeared many times. These data are taken from a study of CD8 T cells in ankylosing spondylitis. This CDR3 comprises 14 residues. In germline, CDR1 is MGHDK, CDR2 SYGVNS. Between the trimmed V and J ends, which lost 4 bases and 6 bases, there was a span of 12 bases. TCRdb ran MiXCR on the 5' RACE reads and lists one entry per CDR3 protein. The sample includes around 130,000 distinct CDR3 sequences, around 9% seen only once; the top ten take 3.3%. The genes are TRBV25-1 and TRBJ2-2, with D tentatively TRBD2 (6 bases). The sequenced sample was blood, either unsorted or a sorted T cell fraction (not recorded which). The source of this sequence is a male donor with ankylosing spondylitis or in good health (not recorded which). The CDR3 is CASSGHGTAGELFF. The CDR3 nucleotides are TGTGCCAGCAGTGGCCATGGGACTGCCGGGGAGCTGTTTTTT.